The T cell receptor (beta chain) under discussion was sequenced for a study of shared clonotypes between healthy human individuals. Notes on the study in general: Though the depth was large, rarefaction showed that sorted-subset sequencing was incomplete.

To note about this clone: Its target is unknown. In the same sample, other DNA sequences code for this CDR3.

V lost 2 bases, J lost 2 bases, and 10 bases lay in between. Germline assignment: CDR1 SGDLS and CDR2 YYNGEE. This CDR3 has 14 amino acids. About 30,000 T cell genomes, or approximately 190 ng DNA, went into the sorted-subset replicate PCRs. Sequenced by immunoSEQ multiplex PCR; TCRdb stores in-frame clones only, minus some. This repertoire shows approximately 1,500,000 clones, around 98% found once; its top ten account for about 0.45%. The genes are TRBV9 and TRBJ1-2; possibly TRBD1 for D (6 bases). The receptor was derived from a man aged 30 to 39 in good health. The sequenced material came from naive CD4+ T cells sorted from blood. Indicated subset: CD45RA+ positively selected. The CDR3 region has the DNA TGTGCCAGCAGCGTTGGGCAGGGGAACTATGGCTACACCTTC. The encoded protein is CASSVGQGNYGYTF.